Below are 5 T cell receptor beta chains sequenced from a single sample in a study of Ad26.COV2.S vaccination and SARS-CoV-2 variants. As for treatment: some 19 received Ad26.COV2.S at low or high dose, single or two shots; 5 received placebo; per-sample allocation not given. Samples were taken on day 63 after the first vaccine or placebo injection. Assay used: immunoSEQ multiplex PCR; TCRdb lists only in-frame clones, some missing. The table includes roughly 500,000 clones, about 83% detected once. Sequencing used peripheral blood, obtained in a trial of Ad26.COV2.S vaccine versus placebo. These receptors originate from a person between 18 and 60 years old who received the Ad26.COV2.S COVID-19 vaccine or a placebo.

In DNA form, the CDR3 reads TGTGCCAGTCGGGGCAGGATGAACACTGAAGCTTTCTTT. It yields the protein CASRGRMNTEAFF. The chain carries TRBV19 and TRBJ1-1; possible D gene TRBD1, 5 bases. V shed 8 bases and J shed 0 bases, with 10 bases lying between them. CDR3 length: 13 residues. CDR1 and CDR2 (germline): LNHDA, SQIVND (reference sequence).

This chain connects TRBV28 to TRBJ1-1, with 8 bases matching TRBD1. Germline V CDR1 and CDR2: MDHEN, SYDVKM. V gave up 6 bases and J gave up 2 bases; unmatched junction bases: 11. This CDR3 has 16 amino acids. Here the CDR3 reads CASSLWGGTGNTEAFF. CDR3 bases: TGTGCCAGCAGCCTCTGGGGGGGGACAGGTAACACTGAAGCTTTCTTT. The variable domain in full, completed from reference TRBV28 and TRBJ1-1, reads DVKVTQSSRYLVKRTGEKVFLECVQDMDHENMFWYRQDPGLGLRLIYFSYDVKMKEKGDIPEGYSVSREKKERFSLILESASTNQTSMYLCASSLWGGTGNTEAFFGQGTRLTVV.

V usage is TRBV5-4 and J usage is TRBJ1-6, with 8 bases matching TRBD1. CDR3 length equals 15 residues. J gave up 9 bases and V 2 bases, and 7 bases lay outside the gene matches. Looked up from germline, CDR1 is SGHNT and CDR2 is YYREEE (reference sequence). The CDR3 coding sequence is TGTGCCAGCAGCTTTACAGGGGGTAAGGGTTCACCCCTCCACTTT. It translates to CASSFTGGKGSPLHF.

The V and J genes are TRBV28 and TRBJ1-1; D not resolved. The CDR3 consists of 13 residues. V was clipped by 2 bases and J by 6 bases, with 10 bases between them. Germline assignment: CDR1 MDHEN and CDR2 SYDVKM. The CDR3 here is CASSLLGRAEAFF. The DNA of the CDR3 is TGTGCCAGCAGTTTACTCGGGAGGGCTGAAGCTTTCTTT.

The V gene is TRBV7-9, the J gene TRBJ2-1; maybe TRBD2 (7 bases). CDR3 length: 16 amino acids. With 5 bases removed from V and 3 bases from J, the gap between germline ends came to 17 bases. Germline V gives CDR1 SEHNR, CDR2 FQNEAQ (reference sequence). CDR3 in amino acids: CASSRGAGVDYNEQFF. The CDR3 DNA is TGTGCCAGCAGCCGGGGGGCGGGAGTCGACTACAATGAGCAGTTCTTC.